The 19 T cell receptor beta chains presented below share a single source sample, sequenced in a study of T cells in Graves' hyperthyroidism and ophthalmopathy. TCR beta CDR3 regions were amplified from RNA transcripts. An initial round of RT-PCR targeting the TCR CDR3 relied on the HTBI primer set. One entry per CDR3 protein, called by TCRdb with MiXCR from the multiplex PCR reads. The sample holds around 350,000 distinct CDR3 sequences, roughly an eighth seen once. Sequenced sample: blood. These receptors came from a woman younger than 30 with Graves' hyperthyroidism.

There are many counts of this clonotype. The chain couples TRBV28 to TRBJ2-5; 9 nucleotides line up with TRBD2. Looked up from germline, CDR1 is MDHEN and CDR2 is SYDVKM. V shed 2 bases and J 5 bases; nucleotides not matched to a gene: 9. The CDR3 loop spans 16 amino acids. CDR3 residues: CASSLRGGGARETQYF. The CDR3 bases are TGTGCCAGCAGTTTACGGGGCGGGGGGGCCAGGGAGACCCAGTACTTC.

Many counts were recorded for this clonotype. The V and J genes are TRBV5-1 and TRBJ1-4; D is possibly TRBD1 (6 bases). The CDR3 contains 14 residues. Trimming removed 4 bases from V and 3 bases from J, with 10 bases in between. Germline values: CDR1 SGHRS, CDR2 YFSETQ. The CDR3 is CASSVQGSNEKLFF. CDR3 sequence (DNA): TGCGCCAGCAGCGTACAGGGATCTAATGAAAAACTGTTTTTT.

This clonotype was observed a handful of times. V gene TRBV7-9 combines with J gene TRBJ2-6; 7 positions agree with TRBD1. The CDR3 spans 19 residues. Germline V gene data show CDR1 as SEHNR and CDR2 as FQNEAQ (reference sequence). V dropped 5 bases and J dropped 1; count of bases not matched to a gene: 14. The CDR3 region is CASSPYPGQFASGANVLTF. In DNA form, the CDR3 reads TGTGCCAGCAGCCCCTACCCGGGACAGTTTGCTTCTGGGGCCAACGTCCTGACTTTC.

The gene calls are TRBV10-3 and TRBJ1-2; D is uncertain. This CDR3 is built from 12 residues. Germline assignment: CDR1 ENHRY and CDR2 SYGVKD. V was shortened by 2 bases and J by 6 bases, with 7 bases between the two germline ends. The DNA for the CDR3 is TGTGCCATCAGTGAGGAATTAAATGGCTACACCTTC. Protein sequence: CAISEELNGYTF.

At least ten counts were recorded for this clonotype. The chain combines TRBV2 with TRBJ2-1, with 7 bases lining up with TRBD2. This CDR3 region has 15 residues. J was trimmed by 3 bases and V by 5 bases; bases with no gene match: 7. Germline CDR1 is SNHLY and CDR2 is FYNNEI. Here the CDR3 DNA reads TGTGCCAGCAGTTCCACTAGCGCCAGCTACAATGAGCAGTTCTTC. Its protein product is CASSSTSASYNEQFF.

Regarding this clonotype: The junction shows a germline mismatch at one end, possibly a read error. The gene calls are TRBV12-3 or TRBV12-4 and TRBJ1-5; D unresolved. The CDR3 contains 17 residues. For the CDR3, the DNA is TGTGCCAGTAGTTCACCTGGGCCGGGATATAGCAATCAGCCCCAGCATTTT. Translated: CASSSPGPGYSNQPQHF.

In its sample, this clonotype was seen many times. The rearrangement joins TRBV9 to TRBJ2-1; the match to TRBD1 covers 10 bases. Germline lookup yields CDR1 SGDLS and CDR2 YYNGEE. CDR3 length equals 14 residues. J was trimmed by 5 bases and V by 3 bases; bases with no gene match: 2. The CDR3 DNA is TGTGCCAGCAGCGAGGGGACAGGGGACAATGAGCAGTTCTTC. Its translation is CASSEGTGDNEQFF.

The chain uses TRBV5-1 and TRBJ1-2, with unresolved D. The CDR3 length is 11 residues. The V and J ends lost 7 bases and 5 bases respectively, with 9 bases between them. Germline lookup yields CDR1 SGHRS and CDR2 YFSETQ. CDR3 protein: CASLLRYGYTF. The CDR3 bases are TGCGCCAGCCTACTAAGGTATGGCTACACCTTC.

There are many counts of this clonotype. CDR3 protein: CASSLGWDGDTDTQYF. In nucleotides, the CDR3 is TGTGCCAGCAGCTTAGGGTGGGATGGAGATACAGATACGCAGTATTTT. The chain couples TRBV11-3 to TRBJ2-3; D is undetermined. This CDR3 contains 16 residues. The V end was cut by 1 base, the J end by 3 bases, with 14 bases between. The germline CDR1 and CDR2 sequences are SGHNT and YENEEA.

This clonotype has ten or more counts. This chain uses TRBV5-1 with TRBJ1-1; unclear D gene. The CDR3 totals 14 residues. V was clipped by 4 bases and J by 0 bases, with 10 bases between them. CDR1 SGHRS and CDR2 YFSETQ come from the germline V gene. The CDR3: CASSTDGMNTEAFF. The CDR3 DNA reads TGCGCCAGCAGCACGGACGGCATGAACACTGAAGCTTTCTTT.

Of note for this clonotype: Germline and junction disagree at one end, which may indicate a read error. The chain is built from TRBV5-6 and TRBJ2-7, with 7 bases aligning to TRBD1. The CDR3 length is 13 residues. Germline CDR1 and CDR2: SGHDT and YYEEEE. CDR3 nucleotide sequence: TGTGCCAGCAGCTTGAACAGGGGATACGATCAGTACTTC. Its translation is CASSLNRGYDQYF.

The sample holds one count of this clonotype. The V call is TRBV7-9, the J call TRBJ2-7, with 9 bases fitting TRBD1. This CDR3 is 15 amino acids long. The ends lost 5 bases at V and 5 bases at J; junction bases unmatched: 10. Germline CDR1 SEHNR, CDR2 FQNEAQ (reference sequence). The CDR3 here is CASSRLQGARDEQYF. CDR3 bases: TGTGCCAGCAGCCGCCTACAGGGGGCTAGGGACGAGCAGTACTTC. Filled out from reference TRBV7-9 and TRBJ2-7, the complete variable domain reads DTGVSQNPRHKITKRGQNVTFRCDPISEHNRLYWYRQTLGQGPEFLTYFQNEAQLEKSRLLSDRFSAERPKGSFSTLEIQRTEQGDSAMYLCASSRLQGARDEQYFGPGTRLTVT.

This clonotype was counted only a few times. In DNA form, the CDR3 reads TGTGCCAGCAGGGTAGGGGCGGCCGCCGGGGAGCTGTTTTTT. Amino acid sequence: CASRVGAAAGELFF. The chain joins TRBV27 to TRBJ2-2, with D possibly TRBD1 on 5 matching bases. Trimming pared 6 bases from V and 6 bases from J, leaving 14 bases between. Per germline, CDR1 MNHEY and CDR2 SMNVEV (reference sequence). This CDR3 contains 14 residues.

The CDR3 reads CASSQWAGDKLFF. The CDR3 DNA is TGTGCCAGCAGCCAATGGGCGGGGGATAAACTGTTTTTT. The chain employs TRBV3-1 and TRBJ1-4; maybe TRBD1 (5 bases). CDR1 and CDR2 (germline): LGHDT, YNNKEL (reference sequence). The CDR3 is 13 residues long. Trimming stripped 2 bases from V and 11 bases from J, with 12 bases between.

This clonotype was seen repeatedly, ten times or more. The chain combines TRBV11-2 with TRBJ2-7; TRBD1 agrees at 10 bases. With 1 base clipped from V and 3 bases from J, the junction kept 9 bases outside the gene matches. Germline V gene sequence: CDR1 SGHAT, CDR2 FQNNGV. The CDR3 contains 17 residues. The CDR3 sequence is CASSLAPTGTGDYEQYF. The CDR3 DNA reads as TGTGCCAGCAGCTTAGCCCCGACCGGGACAGGGGACTACGAGCAGTACTTC.

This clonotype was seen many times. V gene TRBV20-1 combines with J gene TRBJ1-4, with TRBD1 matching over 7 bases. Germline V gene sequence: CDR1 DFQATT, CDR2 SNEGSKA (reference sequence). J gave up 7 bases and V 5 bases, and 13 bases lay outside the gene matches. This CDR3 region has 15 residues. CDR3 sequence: CSAPDSRDSSEKLFF. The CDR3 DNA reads TGCAGTGCTCCAGATTCCCGGGACAGTTCTGAAAAACTGTTTTTT.

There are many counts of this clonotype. CDR3 bases: TGCAGCGCCCTGGCCCTCAACACTGAAGCTTTCTTT. Its translation is CSALALNTEAFF. This chain uses TRBV29-1 with TRBJ1-1; D is unclear. Trimming left V 7 bases short and J 2 bases short, with 11 bases between. Germline assignment: CDR1 SQVTM and CDR2 ANQGSEA. The CDR3 is made up of 12 amino acids. The full variable domain, rest sourced from reference TRBV29-1 and TRBJ1-1, is SAVISQKPSRDICQRGTSLTIQCQVDSQVTMMFWYRQQPGQSLTLIATANQGSEATYESGFVIDKFPISRPNLTFSTLTVSNMSPEDSSIYLCSALALNTEAFFGQGTRLTVV.

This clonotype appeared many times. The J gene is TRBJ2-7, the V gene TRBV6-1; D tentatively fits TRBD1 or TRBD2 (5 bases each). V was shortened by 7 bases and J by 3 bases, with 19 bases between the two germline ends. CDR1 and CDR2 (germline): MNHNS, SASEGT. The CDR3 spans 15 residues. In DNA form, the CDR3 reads TGTGCCAGCAATCGAGGGGCAGGTTATATCTACGAGCAGTACTTC. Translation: CASNRGAGYIYEQYF.

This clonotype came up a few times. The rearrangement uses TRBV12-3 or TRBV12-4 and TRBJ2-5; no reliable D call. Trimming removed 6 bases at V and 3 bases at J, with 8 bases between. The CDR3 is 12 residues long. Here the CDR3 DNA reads TGTGCCAGCAGCGTAATAAAAGAGACCCAGTACTTC. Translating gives CASSVIKETQYF.